Described below is a single T cell receptor beta chain sequence and its context. The sample is drawn from a study of blood T cell repertoires in COVID-19. Across the whole study: Acute and convalescent COVID-19 samples came from the United States, Italy and Spain. The cDNA or gDNA used as material had been derived from T cells, B-cell-depleted T cells, or PBMCs.

The protocol was immunoSEQ multiplex PCR, while the TCRdb copy is restricted to in-frame clones and leaves out a portion. The sample has about 290,000 clones, approximately 88% seen once; the top ten hold about 1.8%. After removal of 5 bases from V and 0 bases from J, the junction contained 14 bases not matched to a gene. Germline assignment: CDR1 SGHTA and CDR2 FQGNSA. This CDR3 has 18 amino acids. What was sequenced was PBMCs or T cells enriched from blood (not recorded which). This rearrangement joins TRBV7-2 to TRBJ2-3, with 7 bases matching TRBD2. The receptor's source is a middle-aged woman who had recovered from COVID-19. The CDR3 DNA follows: TGTGCCAGCAGCGACCCCCAACTAGCGTACATAAGCACAGATACGCAGTATTTT. Translation: CASSDPQLAYISTDTQYF.